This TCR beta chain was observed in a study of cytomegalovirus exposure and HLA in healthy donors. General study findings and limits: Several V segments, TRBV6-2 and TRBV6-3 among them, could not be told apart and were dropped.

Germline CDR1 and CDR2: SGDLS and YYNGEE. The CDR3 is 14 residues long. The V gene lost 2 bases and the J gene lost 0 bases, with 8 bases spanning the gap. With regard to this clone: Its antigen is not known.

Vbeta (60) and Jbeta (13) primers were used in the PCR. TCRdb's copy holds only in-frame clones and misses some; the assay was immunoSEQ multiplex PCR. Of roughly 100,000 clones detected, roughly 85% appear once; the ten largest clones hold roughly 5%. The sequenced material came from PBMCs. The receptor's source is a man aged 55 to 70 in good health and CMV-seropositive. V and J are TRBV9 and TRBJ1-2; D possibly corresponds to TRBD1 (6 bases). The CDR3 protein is CASSVGQTNYGYTF. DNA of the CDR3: TGTGCCAGCAGCGTTGGACAGACTAACTATGGCTACACCTTC.